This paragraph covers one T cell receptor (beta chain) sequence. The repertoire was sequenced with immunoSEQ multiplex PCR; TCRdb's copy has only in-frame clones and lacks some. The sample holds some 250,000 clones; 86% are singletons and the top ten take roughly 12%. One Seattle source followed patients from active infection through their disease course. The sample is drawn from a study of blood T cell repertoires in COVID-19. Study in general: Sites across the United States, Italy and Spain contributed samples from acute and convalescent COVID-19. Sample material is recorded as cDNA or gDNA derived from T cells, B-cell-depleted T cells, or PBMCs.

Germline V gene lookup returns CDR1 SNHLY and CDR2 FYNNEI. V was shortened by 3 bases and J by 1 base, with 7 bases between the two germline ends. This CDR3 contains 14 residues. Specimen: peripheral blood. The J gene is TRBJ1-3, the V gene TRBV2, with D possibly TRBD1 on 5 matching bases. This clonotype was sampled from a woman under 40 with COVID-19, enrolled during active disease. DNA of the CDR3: TGTGCCAGCAGTGACGGGGGATCTGGAAACACCATATATTTT. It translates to CASSDGGSGNTIYF.